The source of this T cell receptor beta chain is a study of cytomegalovirus exposure and HLA in healthy donors. This clone was observed once. Germline V gene data show CDR1 as SGDLS and CDR2 as YYNGEE. Trimming shortened V by 9 bases and J by 6 bases, and 19 bases separated the two germline ends. CDR3 length: 13 residues. No CMV serostatus entry exists for this donor. PCR involved 60 Vbeta and 13 Jbeta primers. Clones were read by immunoSEQ multiplex PCR, and TCRdb kept only the in-frame ones, dropping some. The table has some 120,000 clones, 77% seen once. Source material: PBMCs. The J gene is TRBJ2-7, the V gene TRBV9, with unresolved D. The TCR was taken from a human donor in good health. CDR3 sequence (DNA): TGTGCCACCGGAGAGCGCCCAGATGGCGAGCAGTACTTC. Its protein product is CATGERPDGEQYF. Full variable domain (missing parts from reference TRBV9 and TRBJ2-7): DSGVTQTPKHLITATGQRVTLRCSPRSGDLSVYWYQQSLDQGLQFLIQYYNGEERAKGNILERFSAQQFPDLHSELNLSSLELGDSALYFCATGERPDGEQYFGPGTRLTVT.